Described below is a single TCR beta chain sequence and its context. This sample stems from a study of blood T cell repertoires in COVID-19. For the study at large: The study drew acute and convalescent COVID-19 samples from the United States, Italy and Spain.

The germline CDR1 and CDR2 sequences are SGHDT and YYEEEE. The CDR3 is made up of 15 amino acids. V lost 4 bases and J lost 5; bases outside the gene matches: 10. Per the authors' pipeline: For nucleated cells, counts were estimated from reference gene primer amplification. The table came from immunoSEQ multiplex PCR; TCRdb's copy has only in-frame clones and leaves some out. The DNA gave D and trimming, while V, J and clone size come from that table. The sample carries some 460,000 clones, 75% to 90% recorded once. Material for sequencing was peripheral blood. This TCR derives from a woman aged 25 to 39 with acute or convalescent COVID-19. V is TRBV5-6 and J is TRBJ1-2; TRBD1 matches at 8 bases. CDR3 loop: CASSPGQGFGYGYTF. CDR3 DNA sequence: TGTGCCAGCAGCCCAGGACAGGGATTTGGTTATGGCTACACCTTC.